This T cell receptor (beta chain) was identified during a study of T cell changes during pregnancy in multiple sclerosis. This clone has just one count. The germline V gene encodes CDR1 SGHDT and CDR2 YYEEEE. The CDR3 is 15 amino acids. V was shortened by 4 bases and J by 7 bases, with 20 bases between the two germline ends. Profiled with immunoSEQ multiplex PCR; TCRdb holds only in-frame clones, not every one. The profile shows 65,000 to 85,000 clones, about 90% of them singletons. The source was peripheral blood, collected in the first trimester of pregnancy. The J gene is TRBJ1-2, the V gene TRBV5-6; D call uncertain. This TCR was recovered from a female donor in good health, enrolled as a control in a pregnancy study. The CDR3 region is CASSSRRTGGGGYTF. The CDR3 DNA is TGTGCCAGCAGCAGCCGAAGGACGGGAGGAGGTGGCTACACCTTC. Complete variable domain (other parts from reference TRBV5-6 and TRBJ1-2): DAGVTQSPTHLIKTRGQQVTLRCSPKSGHDTVSWYQQALGQGPQFIFQYYEEEERQRGNFPDRFSGHQFPNYSSELNVNALLLGDSALYLCASSSRRTGGGGYTFGSGTRLTVV.